The 32 T cell receptor beta chains given below trace back to one sample, sequenced in a study of response to subunit inactivated influenza vaccine. In TCRdb, the RT-PCR reads were re-called with MiXCR into one record per CDR3 protein. The sample yields some 550,000 distinct CDR3 sequences, under 25% seen once. These data also formed part of another study, on T cells expressing NK-cell markers. As that report states: In generating TCR beta cDNA, 5'RACE template switching with UMIs was used.

This specimen was CD4+ T cells sorted from PBMCs, taken roughly 12 days after vaccination. These receptor sequences come from a man aged 45 to 65 who received an inactivated influenza vaccine.

The chain couples TRBV10-3 to TRBJ1-4; D remains ambiguous. The CDR3 runs 14 residues. The germline gives CDR1 ENHRY, CDR2 SYGVKD. V dropped 5 bases and J dropped 0 bases, with 7 bases sitting between them. The CDR3 spells CAISPGSTNEKLFF. In DNA, the CDR3 is TGTGCCATCAGTCCCGGATCAACTAATGAAAAACTGTTTTTT.

There are a few counts of this clonotype. The chain combines TRBV7-9 with TRBJ1-6; TRBD1 might be the D (6 bases). CDR1 and CDR2 from the germline V gene are SEHNR and FQNEAQ (reference sequence). V was clipped by 5 bases and J by 4 bases, with 18 bases between them. CDR3 length: 17 residues. CDR3 residues: CASSRAGARGYNSPLHF. The DNA of the CDR3 is TGTGCCAGCAGCCGGGCCGGGGCCAGGGGTTATAATTCACCCCTCCACTTT.

The gene calls are TRBV10-3 and TRBJ2-1; 11 nucleotides agree with TRBD2. Per germline, CDR1 ENHRY and CDR2 SYGVKD. The CDR3 contains 14 residues. V lost 4 bases and J lost 7; bases outside the gene matches: 3. The CDR3 DNA is TGTGCCATCAGTGCACTAGCGGGAGAAAATGAGCAGTTCTTC. Translation gives CAISALAGENEQFF.

The V gene is TRBV20-1, the J gene TRBJ2-7; tentatively, D is TRBD2 (6 bases). The CDR3 consists of 12 residues. Per germline, CDR1 DFQATT and CDR2 SNEGSKA (reference sequence). V was clipped by 3 bases and J by 3 bases, with 9 bases between them. The CDR3 loop reads CSARAGNYEQYF. DNA for the CDR3: TGCAGTGCTAGGGCGGGGAACTACGAGCAGTACTTC.

The CDR3 DNA is TGCGCCAGCAGCCAGACGCCGGGAGCGAGGGACATTCAGTACTTC. It is translated as CASSQTPGARDIQYF. V and J are TRBV4-3 and TRBJ2-4; a possible D gene is TRBD2 (6 bases). The V end lost 3 bases, the J end lost 8 bases, and 17 bases lay between the germline ends. Germline V CDR1 and CDR2: LGHNA, YSLEER. CDR3 length: 15 amino acids.

V and J are TRBV7-2 and TRBJ2-3, with TRBD2 identical over 7 bases. Germline CDR1 and CDR2: SGHTA and FQGNSA. Germline trimming cut 0 bases from V and 2 bases from J; bases unmatched to any gene: 5. The CDR3 runs 16 residues. The CDR3 loop is CASSLASRGNTDTQYF. The DNA of the CDR3 is TGTGCCAGCAGCTTAGCGTCGCGGGGGAACACAGATACGCAGTATTTT.

This rearrangement joins TRBV11-2 to TRBJ1-6, with D perhaps TRBD1 (6 bases). Germline CDR1 and CDR2: SGHAT and FQNNGV. V lost 6 bases and J lost 9, with 12 bases in between. The CDR3 contains 13 residues. The CDR3 DNA reads as TGTGCCAGCAGACGACAGGTTGTTTCACCCCTCCACTTT. Its translation: CASRRQVVSPLHF.

This clonotype was seen a handful of times. The genes are TRBV7-3 and TRBJ2-1; D gene ambiguous. With 1 base removed from V and 8 bases from J, the gap between germline ends came to 9 bases. CDR3 length equals 13 residues. Germline V gene data show CDR1 as SGHTA and CDR2 as FQGTGA. The CDR3 loop is CASSLRQSHEQFF. In nucleotides, the CDR3 is TGTGCCAGCAGCTTAAGGCAGAGTCATGAGCAGTTCTTC.

The rearrangement uses TRBV18 and TRBJ2-3; 7 bases map to TRBD1. The V gene end was trimmed by 4 bases and the J gene end by 3 bases; junction bases not matched to a gene: 7. The CDR3 contains 15 residues. In germline, CDR1 is KGHSH, CDR2 LQKENI. The CDR3, as DNA: TGTGCCAGCTCACGGCCAGGGGGATGGACAGATACGCAGTATTTT. It encodes CASSRPGGWTDTQYF.

A few counts support this clonotype. V usage is TRBV20-1 and J usage is TRBJ2-3, with D uncertain. This CDR3 has 12 amino acids. V lost 3 bases to trimming and J lost 7 bases, with 11 bases between them. Germline V lookup: CDR1 DFQATT, CDR2 SNEGSKA (reference sequence). CDR3 region: CSASYQVNTQYF. Written as DNA, the CDR3 is TGCAGTGCTAGTTATCAGGTTAATACGCAGTATTTT.

There are many counts of this clonotype. J is TRBJ2-2 and V is TRBV27; D remains ambiguous. Trimming stripped 10 bases from V and 1 base from J, with 4 bases between. The germline CDR1 and CDR2 sequences are MNHEY and SMNVEV (reference sequence). The CDR3 extends over 11 amino acids. CDR3 sequence reads: CATLNTGELFF. The CDR3 region has the DNA TGTGCCACCTTGAACACCGGGGAGCTGTTTTTT.

The table lists this clonotype with a few counts. The chain is built from TRBV20-1 and TRBJ1-5; 7 bases match TRBD1. V shed 0 bases, J shed 7 bases, and the junction held 6 bases outside the gene matches. Germline CDR1 DFQATT, CDR2 SNEGSKA (reference sequence). The length of the CDR3 is 14 residues. CDR3 in amino acids: CSARERQGGQPQHF. CDR3 in DNA: TGCAGTGCTAGAGAACGACAGGGAGGCCAGCCCCAGCATTTT.

The gene calls are TRBV28 and TRBJ1-2; possible D gene TRBD1, 6 bases. Trimming shortened V by 4 bases and J by 8 bases, and 14 bases separated the two germline ends. The CDR3 is made up of 13 amino acids. Germline V lookup: CDR1 MDHEN, CDR2 SYDVKM. The CDR3 reads CASSSPGARGYTF. CDR3 in DNA: TGTGCCAGCAGTTCCCCAGGGGCGCGAGGCTACACCTTC.

The rearrangement uses TRBV5-5 and TRBJ2-2; D gene uncertain. V shed 1 base and J shed 5 bases, with 9 bases lying between them. Germline CDR1 is SGHKS and CDR2 is YYEKEE (reference sequence). The CDR3 is 14 amino acids. The CDR3 protein is CASSLTALTGELFF. The CDR3, as DNA: TGTGCCAGCAGCTTGACAGCGTTGACCGGGGAGCTGTTTTTT.

The V call is TRBV12-3 or TRBV12-4, the J call TRBJ2-1, with D possibly matching TRBD2 (5 bases). The CDR3 consists of 15 residues. V lost 10 bases, J lost 5 bases, and 21 bases lay in between. In nucleotides, the CDR3 is TGTGCCACCAATACTCGTGGGCTAGCTGACAATGAGCAGTTCTTC. Residues: CATNTRGLADNEQFF.

This clonotype was detected only a few times. The chain joins TRBV5-5 to TRBJ1-1; 12 positions agree with TRBD1. Trimming took 3 bases from V and 1 from J; bases not matched to a gene: 7. The CDR3 runs to 17 residues. Germline V gives CDR1 SGHKS, CDR2 YYEKEE (reference sequence). The CDR3, as DNA: TGTGCCAGCAGCTCCGGGACAGGGGGCCTTGCGAACACTGAAGCTTTCTTT. It specifies CASSSGTGGLANTEAFF.

This clonotype showed up just a few times. The chain joins TRBV3-1 to TRBJ2-5; D is unclear. CDR1 and CDR2 (germline): LGHDT, YNNKEL (reference sequence). The CDR3 loop spans 15 amino acids. Between the trimmed V and J ends, which lost 4 bases and 4 bases, there was a span of 16 bases. The DNA of the CDR3 is TGTGCCAGCAGCCCCGGTTCGTTGGTTACAGAGACCCAGTACTTC. The encoded protein is CASSPGSLVTETQYF.

The chain joins TRBV28 to TRBJ1-5; 8 bases agree with TRBD1. This CDR3 spans 15 amino acids. In germline, CDR1 is MDHEN, CDR2 SYDVKM. With V trimmed by 6 bases and J by 7 bases, 11 bases remained unmatched. This CDR3 reads CASRDPQGVQQPQHF. The CDR3 DNA follows: TGTGCCAGCAGGGACCCACAGGGGGTACAACAGCCCCAGCATTTT.

This clonotype came up a few times. The chain recombines TRBV6-1 with TRBJ1-1; tentatively, D is TRBD1 (6 bases). V was shortened by 6 bases and J by 1 base, with 12 bases between the two germline ends. This CDR3 spans 14 amino acids. From germline, CDR1 is MNHNS and CDR2 SASEGT. Here the CDR3 DNA reads TGTGCCAGCAGGGGAGACAGGAGGAACACTGAAGCTTTCTTT. Protein: CASRGDRRNTEAFF.

This clonotype was seen a few times. The chain joins TRBV29-1 to TRBJ2-2; no definite D call. Trimming left V 0 bases short and J 3 bases short, with 11 bases between. The CDR3 runs to 15 residues. Germline CDR1 SQVTM, CDR2 ANQGSEA. The CDR3 DNA is TGCAGCGTTGAAGATCCGGCGACTCACACCGGGGAGCTGTTTTTT. Translation: CSVEDPATHTGELFF.

This clonotype was picked up a small number of times. The gene calls are TRBV11-2 and TRBJ2-4, with 9 positions matching TRBD1. The CDR3 runs to 18 residues. Trimming cost V 0 bases and J 2 bases; bases outside gene matches: 8. Germline lookup yields CDR1 SGHAT and CDR2 FQNNGV. CDR3 sequence reads: CASSLDGTGTGSKNIQYF. CDR3 DNA sequence: TGTGCCAGCAGCTTAGATGGGACAGGGACGGGGTCCAAAAACATTCAGTACTTC.

The sample holds many counts of this clonotype. The chain links TRBV29-1 to TRBJ2-7; 11 bases agree with TRBD1. Looked up from germline, CDR1 is SQVTM and CDR2 is ANQGSEA. Trimming cost V 6 bases and J 6 bases; bases outside gene matches: 7. The CDR3 spans 13 residues. CDR3 coding DNA: TGCAGCGTCCCCGGGACAGGGGGGCGCGAGCAGTACTTC. It translates to CSVPGTGGREQYF.

This clonotype was picked up a small number of times. At one boundary the junction diverges from the germline segment, which might be a read error. The chain recombines TRBV2 with TRBJ2-7; TRBD1 matches 9 bases. Germline assignment: CDR1 SNHLY and CDR2 FYNNEI. The length of the CDR3 is 14 residues. CDR3 amino acids: CASSPGTGSSEQYF. The CDR3 DNA sequence: TGTGCCAGCAGTCCCGGGACAGGGTCCTCCGAGCAGTACTTC.

The CDR3 is CASSRWGFTDTQYF. The CDR3 nucleotides read TGCGCCAGCAGTCGATGGGGGTTCACAGATACGCAGTATTTT. The chain is built from TRBV23-1 and TRBJ2-3; either TRBD1 or TRBD2 may fit D (5 bases each). TRBV23-1 belongs to the ORF category, with a function that is uncertain. With 4 bases removed from V and 2 bases from J, the gap between germline ends came to 10 bases. The CDR3 has 14 amino acids.

This chain joins TRBV20-1 and TRBJ2-7; D could derive from TRBD1 or TRBD2 (5 bases each). V was trimmed by 6 bases and J by 2 bases, leaving 14 bases between them. Germline assignment: CDR1 DFQATT and CDR2 SNEGSKA (reference sequence). CDR3 length: 13 amino acids. The DNA of the CDR3 is TGCAGTGCCACCCGGGACGCCGCCTACGAGCAGTACTTC. As protein: CSATRDAAYEQYF.

This rearrangement joins TRBV29-1 to TRBJ2-3, with 8 bases that match TRBD1. V lost 8 bases and J lost 3; bases outside the gene matches: 7. The CDR3 runs 13 residues. Germline V CDR1 and CDR2: SQVTM, ANQGSEA. CDR3 region: CSQWTGKTDTQYF. In nucleotides, the CDR3 is TGCAGCCAATGGACAGGGAAGACAGATACGCAGTATTTT.

The rearrangement uses TRBV7-2 and TRBJ1-4, with TRBD1 identical over 8 bases. CDR3 length: 15 residues. Losses at the gene ends were 4 bases for V and 8 bases for J; bases not matched to a gene: 9. Germline V gene data show CDR1 as SGHTA and CDR2 as FQGNSA. As DNA, the CDR3 is TGTGCCAGCAGCTCACTCGGACAGGGAGGGGAAAAACTGTTTTTT. This gives the protein CASSSLGQGGEKLFF. The full variable domain, its missing parts supplied by reference TRBV7-2 and TRBJ1-4, is GAGVSQSPSNKVTEKGKDVELRCDPISGHTALYWYRQSLGQGLEFLIYFQGNSAPDKSGLPSDRFSAERTGGSVSTLTIQRTQQEDSAVYLCASSSLGQGGEKLFFGSGTQLSVL.

This clonotype was detected many times. This rearrangement joins TRBV6-1 to TRBJ2-7, with TRBD1 matching over 11 bases. J was trimmed by 2 bases and V by 6 bases; bases with no gene match: 3. Germline CDR1 is MNHNS and CDR2 is SASEGT. This CDR3 spans 14 amino acids. The CDR3 loop is CASRPGQGAYEQYF. As DNA, the CDR3 is TGTGCCAGCAGACCGGGACAGGGGGCCTACGAGCAGTACTTC.

This clonotype was seen many times. J is TRBJ2-5 and V is TRBV29-1; no clear D. Germline CDR1 SQVTM, CDR2 ANQGSEA. This CDR3 comprises 13 residues. V was pared by 1 base and J by 5 bases, with 11 bases between. The CDR3 region has the DNA TGCAGCGTTGAAGTTGGGCCTCTGGAGACCCAGTACTTC. It specifies CSVEVGPLETQYF. Based on the CDR3 plus reference TRBV29-1 and TRBJ2-5, the full variable domain is SAVISQKPSRDICQRGTSLTIQCQVDSQVTMMFWYRQQPGQSLTLIATANQGSEATYESGFVIDKFPISRPNLTFSTLTVSNMSPEDSSIYLCSVEVGPLETQYFGPGTRLLVL.

This chain connects TRBV7-9 to TRBJ2-7; 10 nucleotides line up with TRBD1. CDR1 and CDR2 (germline): SEHNR, FQNEAQ (reference sequence). The CDR3 has 16 amino acids. V trimming: 5 bases; J trimming: 1 base; junction bases outside the gene matches: 8. Here the CDR3 DNA reads TGTGCCAGCAGCGTACGTGGGGACAGGGGTTCCTACGAGCAGTACTTC. Residues: CASSVRGDRGSYEQYF.

This clonotype was counted a few times. V usage is TRBV4-3 and J usage is TRBJ2-3; no clear D. The CDR3 runs to 14 residues. Trimming took off 2 bases at V and 2 bases at J, with 8 bases between the two ends. The germline gives CDR1 LGHNA, CDR2 YSLEER. CDR3 in amino acids: CASSQTGYTDTQYF. As DNA, the CDR3 is TGCGCCAGCAGCCAAACCGGTTACACAGATACGCAGTATTTT.

In this sample, this clonotype turned up a few times. The chain carries TRBV6-2 or TRBV6-3 and TRBJ2-7, with 7 bases aligning to TRBD1. CDR1 and CDR2 from the germline V gene are MNHEY and SVGEGT. The junction had 9 bases not matched to a gene; V was cut back by 6 bases and J by 1 base. This CDR3 region has 15 residues. DNA of the CDR3: TGTGCCAGCAGACCTAGGGGGCGCGGGTCCTACGAGCAGTACTTC. Amino acids: CASRPRGRGSYEQYF.